The clone carrying this TCR beta chain was seen at least ten times. V was trimmed by 0 bases and J by 0 bases, leaving 16 bases between them. The CDR3 covers 19 residues. Germline V gene data show CDR1 as SGDLS and CDR2 as YYNGEE. The sample is drawn from a study of T cells after posttransplantation cyclophosphamide. TCRdb's table, derived via immunoSEQ multiplex PCR, lists solely in-frame clones and lacks some. The repertoire shows approximately 12,000 clones, none seen only once; the top ten take approximately 25%. Treatment was busulfan-fludarabine conditioning, a marrow graft, and cyclophosphamide on days +3 and +4.

The sequencing used PBMCs, collected after allogeneic stem cell transplant with posttransplant cyclophosphamide. The sequence came from a female patient in her thirties or forties who received an allogeneic stem cell transplant from a related donor, was CMV-positive, and had acute GVHD only. Some of these T cells may belong to the graft donor. The J gene is TRBJ2-6, the V gene TRBV9, with D possibly matching TRBD2 (5 bases). CDR3 sequence: CASSVVPPRGLSGANVLTF. The CDR3 nucleotides read TGTGCCAGCAGCGTAGTACCACCCCGAGGGCTCTCTGGGGCCAACGTCCTGACTTTC.